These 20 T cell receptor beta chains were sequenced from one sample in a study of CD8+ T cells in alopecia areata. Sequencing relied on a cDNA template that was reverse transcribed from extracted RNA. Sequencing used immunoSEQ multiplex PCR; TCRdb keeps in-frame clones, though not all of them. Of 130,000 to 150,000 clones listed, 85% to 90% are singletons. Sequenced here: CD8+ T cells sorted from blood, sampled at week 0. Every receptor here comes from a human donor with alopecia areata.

DNA for the CDR3: TGTGCCAGCACCCAAGGACAGCGCACAGATACGCAGTATTTT. This sequence encodes CASTQGQRTDTQYF. The rearrangement uses TRBV9 and TRBJ2-3, with D tentatively TRBD1 (6 bases). Germline CDR1 and CDR2: SGDLS and YYNGEE. V dropped 6 bases and J dropped 1 base, with 12 bases sitting between them. CDR3 length: 14 residues.

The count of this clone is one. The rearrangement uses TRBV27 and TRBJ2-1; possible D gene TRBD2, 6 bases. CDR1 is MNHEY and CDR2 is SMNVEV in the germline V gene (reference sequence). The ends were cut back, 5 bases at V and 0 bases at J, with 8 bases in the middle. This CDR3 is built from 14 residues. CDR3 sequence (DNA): TGTGCCAGCAGTGACGGGGGCTCCTACAATGAGCAGTTCTTC. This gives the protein CASSDGGSYNEQFF.

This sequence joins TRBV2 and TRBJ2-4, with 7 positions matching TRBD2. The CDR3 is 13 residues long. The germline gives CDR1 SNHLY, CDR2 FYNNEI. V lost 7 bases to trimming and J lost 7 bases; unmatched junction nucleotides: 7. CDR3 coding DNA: TGTGCCAGCATCGGGGAGGGTGTGAACATTCAGTACTTC. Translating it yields CASIGEGVNIQYF.

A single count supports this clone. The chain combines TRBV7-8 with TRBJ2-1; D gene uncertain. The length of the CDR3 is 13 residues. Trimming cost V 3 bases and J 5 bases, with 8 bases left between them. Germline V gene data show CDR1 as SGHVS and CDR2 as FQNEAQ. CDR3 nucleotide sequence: TGTGCCAGCAGCTTGGTTGGAGACAATGAGCAGTTCTTC. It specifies CASSLVGDNEQFF.

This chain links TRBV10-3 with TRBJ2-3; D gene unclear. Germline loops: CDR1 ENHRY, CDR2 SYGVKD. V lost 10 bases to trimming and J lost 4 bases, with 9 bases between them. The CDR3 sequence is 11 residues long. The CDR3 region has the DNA TGTGCCACCCTTGGGGCAGATACGCAGTATTTT. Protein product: CATLGADTQYF.

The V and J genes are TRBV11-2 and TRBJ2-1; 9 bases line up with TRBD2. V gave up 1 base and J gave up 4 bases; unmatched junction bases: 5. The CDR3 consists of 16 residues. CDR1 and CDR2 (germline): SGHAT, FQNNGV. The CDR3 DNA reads TGTGCCAGCAGCTTAGTTGCGGGGGGGCTTTACAATGAGCAGTTCTTC. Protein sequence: CASSLVAGGLYNEQFF. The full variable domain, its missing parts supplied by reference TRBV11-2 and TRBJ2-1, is EAGVAQSPRYKIIEKRQSVAFWCNPISGHATLYWYQQILGQGPKLLIQFQNNGVVDDSQLPKDRFSAERLKGVDSTLKIQPAKLEDSAVYLCASSLVAGGLYNEQFFGPGTRLTVL.

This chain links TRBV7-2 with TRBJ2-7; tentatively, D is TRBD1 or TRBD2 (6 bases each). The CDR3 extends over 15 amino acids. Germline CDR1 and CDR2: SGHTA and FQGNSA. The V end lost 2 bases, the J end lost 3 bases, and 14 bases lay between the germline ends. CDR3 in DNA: TGTGCCAGCAGCTTACGTTCCGGGGGCCTCTACGAGCAGTACTTC. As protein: CASSLRSGGLYEQYF.

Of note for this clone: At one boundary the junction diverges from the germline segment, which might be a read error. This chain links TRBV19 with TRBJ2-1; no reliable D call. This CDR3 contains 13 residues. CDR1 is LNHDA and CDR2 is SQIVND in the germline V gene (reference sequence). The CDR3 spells CASSLDFGNEQFF. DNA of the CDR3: TGTGCCAGTAGTCTAGATTTTGGTAATGAGCAGTTCTTC. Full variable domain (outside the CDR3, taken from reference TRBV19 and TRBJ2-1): DGGITQSPKYLFRKEGQNVTLSCEQNLNHDAMYWYRQDPGQGLRLIYYSQIVNDFQKGDIAEGYSVSREKKESFPLTVTSAQKNPTAFYLCASSLDFGNEQFFGPGTRLTVL.

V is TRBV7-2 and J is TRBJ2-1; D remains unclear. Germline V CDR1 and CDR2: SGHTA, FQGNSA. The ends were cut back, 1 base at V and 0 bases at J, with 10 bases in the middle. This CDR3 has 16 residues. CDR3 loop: CASSLGVIDSYNEQFF. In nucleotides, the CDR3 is TGTGCCAGCAGCTTAGGAGTAATCGACTCCTACAATGAGCAGTTCTTC.

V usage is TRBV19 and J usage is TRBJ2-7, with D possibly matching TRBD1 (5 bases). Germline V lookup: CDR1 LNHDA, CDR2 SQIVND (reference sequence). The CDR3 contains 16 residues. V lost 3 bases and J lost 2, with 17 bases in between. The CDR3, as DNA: TGTGCCAGTAGTATCAGTCAGGGATTCCTCGCCTACGAGCAGTACTTC. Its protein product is CASSISQGFLAYEQYF.

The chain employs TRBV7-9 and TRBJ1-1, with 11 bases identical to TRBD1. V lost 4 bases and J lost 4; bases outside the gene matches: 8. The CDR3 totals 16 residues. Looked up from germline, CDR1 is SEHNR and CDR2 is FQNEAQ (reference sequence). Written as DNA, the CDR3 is TGTGCCAGCAGCTCATCCCCCGGGACAGGGGGCACTGAAGCTTTCTTT. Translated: CASSSSPGTGGTEAFF.

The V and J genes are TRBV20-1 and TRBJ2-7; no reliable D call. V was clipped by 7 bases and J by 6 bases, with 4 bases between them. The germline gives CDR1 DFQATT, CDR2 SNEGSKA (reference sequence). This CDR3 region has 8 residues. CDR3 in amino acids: CSVSEQYF. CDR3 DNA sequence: TGCAGTGTGTCCGAGCAGTACTTC.

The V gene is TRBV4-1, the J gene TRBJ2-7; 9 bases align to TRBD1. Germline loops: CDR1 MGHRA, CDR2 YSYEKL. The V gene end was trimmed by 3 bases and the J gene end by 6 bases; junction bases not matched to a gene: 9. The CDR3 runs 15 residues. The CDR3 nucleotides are TGCGCCAGCAGCCAGAAGGACAGGGGCCAGGCCGAGCAGTACTTC. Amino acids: CASSQKDRGQAEQYF.

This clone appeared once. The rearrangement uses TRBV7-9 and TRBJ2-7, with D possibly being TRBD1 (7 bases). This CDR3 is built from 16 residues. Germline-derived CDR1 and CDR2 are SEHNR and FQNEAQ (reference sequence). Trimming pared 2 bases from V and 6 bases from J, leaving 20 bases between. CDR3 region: CASSLRLGQGGIEQYF. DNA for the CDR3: TGTGCCAGCAGCTTACGCCTAGGGCAGGGGGGTATCGAGCAGTACTTC.

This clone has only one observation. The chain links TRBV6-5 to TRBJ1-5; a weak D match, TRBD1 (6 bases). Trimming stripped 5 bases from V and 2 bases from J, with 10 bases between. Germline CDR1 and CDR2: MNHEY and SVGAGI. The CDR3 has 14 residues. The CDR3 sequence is CASSPGVGNQPQHF. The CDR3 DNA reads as TGTGCCAGCAGTCCAGGGGTAGGCAATCAGCCCCAGCATTTT.

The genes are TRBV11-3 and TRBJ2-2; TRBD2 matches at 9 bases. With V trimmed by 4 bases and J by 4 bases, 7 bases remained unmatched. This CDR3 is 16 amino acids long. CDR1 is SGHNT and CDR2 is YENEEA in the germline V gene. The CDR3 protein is CASSSFAGGPTGELFF. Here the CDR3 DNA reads TGTGCCAGCAGCTCCTTCGCGGGAGGGCCCACCGGGGAGCTGTTTTTT.

The CDR3: CASSWIAGRGYEQYF. CDR3 coding DNA: TGTGCCAGCAGCTGGATAGCGGGAAGAGGCTACGAGCAGTACTTC. This chain links TRBV5-6 with TRBJ2-7, with TRBD2 matching over 8 bases. V was pared by 3 bases and J by 3 bases, with 8 bases of the junction left unmatched. The CDR3 extends over 15 amino acids. The germline V gene has CDR1 SGHDT and CDR2 YYEEEE.

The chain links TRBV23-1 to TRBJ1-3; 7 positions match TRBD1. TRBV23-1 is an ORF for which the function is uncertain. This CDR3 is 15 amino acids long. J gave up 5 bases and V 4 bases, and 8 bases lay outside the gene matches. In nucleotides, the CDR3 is TGCGCCAGCAGTCCCGTAACAGGGGATAGAAACACCATATATTTT. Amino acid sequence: CASSPVTGDRNTIYF.

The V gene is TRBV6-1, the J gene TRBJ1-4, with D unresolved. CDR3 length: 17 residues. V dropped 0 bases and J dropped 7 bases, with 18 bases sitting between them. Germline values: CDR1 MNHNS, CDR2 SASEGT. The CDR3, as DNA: TGTGCCAGCAGTGAAGCGCTTCGAGGGTTATTGGGTGAAAAACTGTTTTTT. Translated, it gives CASSEALRGLLGEKLFF.

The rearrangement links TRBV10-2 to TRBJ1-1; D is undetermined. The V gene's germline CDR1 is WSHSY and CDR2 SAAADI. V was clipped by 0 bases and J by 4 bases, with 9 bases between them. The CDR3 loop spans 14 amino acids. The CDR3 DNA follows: TGCGCCAGCAGTGAGTCGACCGAGGCCACTGAAGCTTTCTTT. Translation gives CASSESTEATEAFF.